This T cell receptor (beta chain) stems from a study of T cell changes during pregnancy in multiple sclerosis. Trimming took 4 bases from V and 1 from J, leaving 14 bases between them. The CDR3 runs 15 residues. The germline gives CDR1 SGHRS, CDR2 YFSETQ. This clone showed up just once. The data were produced by immunoSEQ multiplex PCR, yet TCRdb's version contains in-frame clones alone and is incomplete. Among approximately 84,000 clones listed, roughly 94% were seen once. The receptor was isolated from a female donor in good health, enrolled as a control in a pregnancy study. The genes are TRBV5-1 and TRBJ1-1; D is undetermined. The sample here was peripheral blood, taken in the second trimester of pregnancy. The CDR3 sequence: CASSPQARENTEAFF. CDR3 bases: TGCGCCAGCAGCCCTCAGGCCCGGGAGAACACTGAAGCTTTCTTT.